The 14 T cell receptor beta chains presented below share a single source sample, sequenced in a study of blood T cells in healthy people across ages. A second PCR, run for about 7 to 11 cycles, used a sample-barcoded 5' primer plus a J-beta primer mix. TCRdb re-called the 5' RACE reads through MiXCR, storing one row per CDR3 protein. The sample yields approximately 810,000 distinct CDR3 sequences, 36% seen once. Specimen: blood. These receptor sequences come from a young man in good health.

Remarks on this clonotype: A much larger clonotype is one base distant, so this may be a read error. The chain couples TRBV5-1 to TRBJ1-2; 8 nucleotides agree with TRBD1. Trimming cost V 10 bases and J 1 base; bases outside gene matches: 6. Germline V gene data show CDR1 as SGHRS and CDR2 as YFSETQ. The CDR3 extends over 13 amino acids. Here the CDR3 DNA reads TGCGCCTTCTCGACAGGGGATAACTATGGCTACACCTTC. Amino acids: CAFSTGDNYGYTF.

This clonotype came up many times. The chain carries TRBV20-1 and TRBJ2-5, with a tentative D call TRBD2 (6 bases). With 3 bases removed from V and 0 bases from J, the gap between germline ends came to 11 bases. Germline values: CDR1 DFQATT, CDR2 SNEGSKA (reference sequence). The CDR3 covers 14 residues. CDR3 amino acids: CSARGLSYQETQYF. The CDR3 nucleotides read TGCAGTGCTAGGGGACTTTCGTACCAAGAGACCCAGTACTTC.

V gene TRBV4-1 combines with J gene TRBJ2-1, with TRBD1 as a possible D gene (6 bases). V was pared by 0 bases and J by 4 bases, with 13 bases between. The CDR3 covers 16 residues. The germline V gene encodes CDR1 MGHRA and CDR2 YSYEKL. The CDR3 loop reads CASSQETGRVYNEQFF. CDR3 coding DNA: TGCGCCAGCAGCCAAGAGACAGGACGAGTTTACAATGAGCAGTTCTTC.

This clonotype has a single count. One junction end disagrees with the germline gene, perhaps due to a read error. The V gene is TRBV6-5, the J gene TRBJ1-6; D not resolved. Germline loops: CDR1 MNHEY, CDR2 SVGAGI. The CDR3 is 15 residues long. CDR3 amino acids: CASSYSGQENSPPHF. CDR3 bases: TGTGCTAGCAGTTACTCGGGCCAGGAAAACTCACCCCCCCACTTT.

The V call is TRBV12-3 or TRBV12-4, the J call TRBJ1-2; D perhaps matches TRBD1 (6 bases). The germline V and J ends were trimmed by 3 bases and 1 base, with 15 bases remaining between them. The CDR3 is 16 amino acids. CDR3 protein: CASSLGTGTNNYGYTF. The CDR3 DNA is TGTGCCAGCAGTTTGGGAACAGGGACCAATAACTATGGCTACACCTTC.

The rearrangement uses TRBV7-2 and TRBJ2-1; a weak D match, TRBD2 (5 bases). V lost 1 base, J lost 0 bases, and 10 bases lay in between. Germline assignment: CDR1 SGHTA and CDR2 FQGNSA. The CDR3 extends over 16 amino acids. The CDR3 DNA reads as TGTACCAGCAGCTTAGAAAGCGGTTACTCCTACAATGAGCAGTTCTTC. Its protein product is CTSSLESGYSYNEQFF.

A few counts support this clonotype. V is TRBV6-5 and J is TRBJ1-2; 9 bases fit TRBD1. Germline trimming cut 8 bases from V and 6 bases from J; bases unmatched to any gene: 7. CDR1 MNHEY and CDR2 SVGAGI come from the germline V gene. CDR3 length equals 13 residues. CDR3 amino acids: CASGRQGGHGYTF. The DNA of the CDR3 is TGTGCCAGCGGGAGACAGGGGGGCCATGGCTACACCTTC.

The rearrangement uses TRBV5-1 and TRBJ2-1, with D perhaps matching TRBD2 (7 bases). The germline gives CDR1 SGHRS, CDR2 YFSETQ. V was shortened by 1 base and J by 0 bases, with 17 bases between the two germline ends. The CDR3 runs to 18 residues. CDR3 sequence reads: CASSLMAGAASSYNEQFF. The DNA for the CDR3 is TGCGCCAGCAGCTTGATGGCGGGGGCCGCGAGCTCCTACAATGAGCAGTTCTTC.

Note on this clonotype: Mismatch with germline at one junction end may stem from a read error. The CDR3 protein is CASSDSNGNEQFF. In DNA form, the CDR3 reads TGTGCCAGCAGTGACTCGAATGGCAATGAGCAGTTCTTC. The chain couples TRBV6-2 or TRBV6-3 to TRBJ2-1; D remains unclear. The CDR3 totals 13 residues. Germline assignment: CDR1 MNHEY and CDR2 SVGEGT.

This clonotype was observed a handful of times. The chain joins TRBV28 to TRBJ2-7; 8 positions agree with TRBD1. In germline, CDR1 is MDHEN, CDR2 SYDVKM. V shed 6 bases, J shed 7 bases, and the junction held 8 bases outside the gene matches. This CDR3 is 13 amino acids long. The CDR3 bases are TGTGCCAGCAGCGGGGGACAGGTTGAAGAGCAGTACTTC. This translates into CASSGGQVEEQYF.

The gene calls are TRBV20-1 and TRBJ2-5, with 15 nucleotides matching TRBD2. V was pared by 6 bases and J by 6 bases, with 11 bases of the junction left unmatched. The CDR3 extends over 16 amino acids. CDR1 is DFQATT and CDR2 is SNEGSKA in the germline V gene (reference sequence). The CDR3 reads CSARTSGGAIVKTQYF. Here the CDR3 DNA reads TGCAGTGCCCGGACTAGCGGGGGGGCCATAGTAAAGACCCAGTACTTC.

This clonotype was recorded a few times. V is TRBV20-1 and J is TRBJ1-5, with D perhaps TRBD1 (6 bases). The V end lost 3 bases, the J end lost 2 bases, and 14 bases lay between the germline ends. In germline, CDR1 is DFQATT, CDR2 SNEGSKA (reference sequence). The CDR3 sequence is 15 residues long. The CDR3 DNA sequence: TGCAGTGCTAGGTACAGGGAGCTGGGCAATCAGCCCCAGCATTTT. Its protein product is CSARYRELGNQPQHF.

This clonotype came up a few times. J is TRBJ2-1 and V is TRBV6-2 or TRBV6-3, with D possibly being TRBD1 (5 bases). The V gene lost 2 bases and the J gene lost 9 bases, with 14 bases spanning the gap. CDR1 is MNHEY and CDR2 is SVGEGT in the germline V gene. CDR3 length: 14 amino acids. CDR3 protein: CASSYLLREGEQFF. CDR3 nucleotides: TGTGCCAGCAGTTACCTTCTCAGGGAAGGTGAGCAGTTCTTC.

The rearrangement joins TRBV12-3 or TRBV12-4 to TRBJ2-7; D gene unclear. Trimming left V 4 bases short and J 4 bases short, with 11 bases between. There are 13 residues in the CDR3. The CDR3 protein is CASSSGLGYEQYF. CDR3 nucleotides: TGTGCCAGCAGTTCGGGCCTGGGGTACGAGCAGTACTTC.